Sequencing of this T cell receptor beta chain was carried out in a study of regulatory T cells in long-lasting Graves disease. About the research overall: Antithyroid drugs had been given to newly diagnosed Graves' patients for under 3 months.

Researchers made TCR beta libraries by using iRepertoire HTBI primers and running Arm-PCR on CDR3 regions. TCRdb re-called the multiplex PCR reads with MiXCR, one entry per CDR3 protein. The sample records around 360,000 distinct CDR3 sequences, about a sixth being singletons. The CDR3 length is 16 residues. Germline values: CDR1 KGHSH, CDR2 LQKENI. V gave up 4 bases and J gave up 1 base; unmatched junction bases: 10. Time point given: newly diagnosed GD, antithyroid drugs for less than 3 months. From RNA extracted from PBMCs, the TCR library was made. The sample was also reused in another study, on T cells in Graves' hyperthyroidism and ophthalmopathy. According to that study: Diagnoses used clinical symptoms, serum thyroxine and TRAb, thyroid ultrasound and orbital computed tomography. HTBI primers were the set used in a first-round RT-PCR of the TCR CDR3. The model identified upcoming ophthalmopathy a median roughly 6.5 months ahead of onset.

V is TRBV18 and J is TRBJ2-7, with 7 bases aligning to TRBD1. The sample consisted of peripheral blood mononuclear cells (PBMCs), taken at new diagnosis, from a patient treated with antithyroid drugs. The receptor comes from a woman in her late teens or twenties with Graves disease. The CDR3 sequence: CASSLNGQEYSYEQYF. In nucleotides, the CDR3 is TGTGCCAGCTCACTCAATGGACAGGAGTATTCCTACGAGCAGTACTTC.